This is a list of T cell receptor beta chains from one sample in a study of OX40 agonist ivuxolimab in advanced cancers. Sequenced by immunoSEQ multiplex PCR; TCRdb stores in-frame clones only, minus some. The sample includes 35,000 to 40,000 clones, around 82% seen only once; the top ten take 1.8%. Material: CD4+ or CD8+ T cells sorted from blood, obtained in a trial of the OX40 agonist ivuxolimab. The receptors come from an adult with an advanced solid tumor such as melanoma, head and neck, liver or kidney cancer. Both conserved end residues are part of each CDR3. A D gene is named only where the DNA matches it firmly. Expanded clones get a size class; other rows say once, few or many, or leave the size out.

D: NA; size: few; J: TRBJ2-7; V: TRBV12-1; DNA: TGTGCCAGCAGCCCCACGGGACATGTTTACGAGCAGTACTTC; CDR3: CASSPTGHVYEQYF
D: NA; size: NA; J: TRBJ2-7; V: TRBV23-1; DNA: TGCGCCAGCAGTCCCCGGACAGTTAGCGAGCAGTACTTC; CDR3: CASSPRTVSEQYF
D: TRBD1; size: NA; J: TRBJ1-2; V: TRBV6-5; DNA: TGTGCCAGCAGCACGGACAGGGGGCTTTGGGGTGGCTACACCTTC; CDR3: CASSTDRGLWGGYTF
D: NA; size: once; J: TRBJ1-2; V: TRBV29-1; DNA: TGCAGCGTTGAAGCGACGGGAGGACGGGGGTATAATGGCTACACCTTC; CDR3: CSVEATGGRGYNGYTF
D: NA; size: NA; J: TRBJ1-1; V: TRBV7-2; DNA: TGTGCCAGCAGCTTAGTCGGAAGGGATGAAGCTTTCTTT; CDR3: CASSLVGRDEAFF
D: NA; size: once; J: TRBJ2-7; V: TRBV6-5; DNA: TGTGCCAGCAGTTTTCCCCCGAACGAGCAGTACTTC; CDR3: CASSFPPNEQYF
D: NA; size: NA; J: TRBJ2-7; V: TRBV6-5; DNA: TGTGCCAGCAGTTCGGGGGCAGCGGGCCAAACCTACGAGCAGTACTTC; CDR3: CASSSGAAGQTYEQYF
D: NA; size: NA; J: TRBJ1-4; V: TRBV15; DNA: TGTGCCACCAGCCCCGCTAATGAAAAACTGTTTTTT; CDR3: CATSPANEKLFF
D: TRBD1; size: NA; J: TRBJ1-3; V: TRBV7-2; DNA: TGTGCCAGCAGGAGAACAGGGGGCTGGTCTGGAAACACCATATATTTT; CDR3: CASRRTGGWSGNTIYF
D: TRBD1; size: NA; J: TRBJ1-3; V: TRBV5-1; DNA: TGCGCCAGCAGCTTAGGGGGCGTCTCTGGAAACACCATATATTTT; CDR3: CASSLGGVSGNTIYF
D: NA; size: NA; J: TRBJ2-2; V: TRBV5-4; DNA: TGTGCCAGCAGCTTGGCTCAGGGGTCCACCGGGGAGCTGTTTTTT; CDR3: CASSLAQGSTGELFF
D: NA; size: NA; J: TRBJ2-5; V: TRBV7-9; DNA: TGTGCCAGCAGCCCCGGGCAGCTCGAAGAGACCCAGTACTTC; CDR3: CASSPGQLEETQYF
D: TRBD2; size: few; J: TRBJ2-5; V: TRBV2; DNA: TGTGCCAGCAGTCACCGACTAGCGGGGGGCCAAGAGACCCAGTACTTC; CDR3: CASSHRLAGGQETQYF
D: NA; size: NA; J: TRBJ1-2; V: TRBV20-1; DNA: TGCAGTGCTACCCCCCACTATGGCTACACCTTC; CDR3: CSATPHYGYTF
D: TRBD1; size: once; J: TRBJ1-2; V: TRBV5-1; DNA: TGCGCCAGCAGACTACAGGGGATCGAAAACTATGGCTACACCTTC; CDR3: CASRLQGIENYGYTF
D: NA; size: once; J: TRBJ1-3; V: TRBV5-6; DNA: TGTGCCAGCAGCTTGAGAGCTACTGGAAACACCATATATTTT; CDR3: CASSLRATGNTIYF
D: TRBD1; size: NA; J: TRBJ1-1; V: TRBV6-1; DNA: TGTGCCAGCAGTGAATGGGGACAGGGTAGCACTGAAGCTTTCTTT; CDR3: CASSEWGQGSTEAFF
D: TRBD1; size: NA; J: TRBJ1-6; V: TRBV7-2; DNA: TGTGCCAGCAGCTATACAGGGGAAGGTTCACCCCTCCACTTT; CDR3: CASSYTGEGSPLHF
D: TRBD1; size: once; J: TRBJ1-4; V: TRBV19; DNA: TGTGCCAGTAGTATGGGACTGGGACAGGGGAATGAAAAACTGTTTTTT; CDR3: CASSMGLGQGNEKLFF
D: NA; size: NA; J: TRBJ2-1; V: TRBV11-2; DNA: TGTGCCAGCAGCCTAGGGGTTTTCTACAATGAGCAGTTCTTC; CDR3: CASSLGVFYNEQFF
D: TRBD2; size: NA; J: TRBJ2-3; V: TRBV7-6; DNA: TGTGCCACCCGCGGGAGAGTAGCGGGGGCCGCAGATACGCAGTATTTT; CDR3: CATRGRVAGAADTQYF
D: NA; size: few; J: TRBJ2-2; V: TRBV10-2; DNA: TGCGCCAGCAGAGTGGCGGGAACAACTTTTAACACCGGGGAGCTGTTTTTT; CDR3: CASRVAGTTFNTGELFF
D: NA; size: NA; J: TRBJ2-5; V: TRBV11-2; DNA: TGTGCCAGCAGCTTAGATCAATTCACGGTGGGGCAAGAGACCCAGTACTTC; CDR3: CASSLDQFTVGQETQYF
D: TRBD1; size: NA; J: TRBJ1-2; V: TRBV5-4; DNA: TGTGCCAGCAGCTCTTACCGGGACAGGAACTATGGCTACACCTTC; CDR3: CASSSYRDRNYGYTF
D: TRBD1; size: NA; J: TRBJ2-7; V: TRBV18; DNA: TGTGCCAGCTCACCACGAGGACAGGGAGGCGAGCAGTACTTC; CDR3: CASSPRGQGGEQYF
D: NA; size: NA; J: TRBJ1-1; V: TRBV9; DNA: TGTGCCAGCAGCCCTGCCGCTGAAGCTTTCTTT; CDR3: CASSPAAEAFF
D: NA; size: few; J: TRBJ1-5; V: TRBV7-8; DNA: TGTGCCAGCAGCTCGTACCGAAATCAGCCCCAGCATTTT; CDR3: CASSSYRNQPQHF
D: NA; size: few; J: TRBJ1-3; V: TRBV6-6; DNA: TGTGCCAGCAGTTCCCGGTTGGTCTCTGGAAACACCATATATTTT; CDR3: CASSSRLVSGNTIYF
D: NA; size: NA; J: TRBJ1-5; V: TRBV10-3; DNA: TGTGCCATCAGTGTAGATAGCAATCAGCCCCAGCATTTT; CDR3: CAISVDSNQPQHF
D: NA; size: NA; J: TRBJ1-5; V: TRBV2; DNA: TGTGCCAGCATACGGGAATGGGATCAGCCCCAGCATTTT; CDR3: CASIREWDQPQHF
D: TRBD1; size: NA; J: TRBJ2-7; V: TRBV11-2; DNA: TGTGCCAGCAGGCCTACCGGGACAGGGTCCTACGAGCAGTACTTC; CDR3: CASRPTGTGSYEQYF
D: TRBD2; size: once; J: TRBJ2-3; V: TRBV7-2; DNA: TGTGCCAGCAGCCTAACGGGACTAGGGAGCACAGATACGCAGTATTTT; CDR3: CASSLTGLGSTDTQYF
D: NA; size: NA; J: TRBJ1-1; V: TRBV7-6; DNA: TGTGCCAGCAGCCCCCCCTATGGAAACACTGAAGCTTTCTTT; CDR3: CASSPPYGNTEAFF
D: NA; size: few; J: TRBJ1-2; V: TRBV9; DNA: TGTGCCAGCAGCCAGGGTATCAACTATGGCTACACCTTC; CDR3: CASSQGINYGYTF
D: NA; size: NA; J: TRBJ2-2; V: TRBV4-2; DNA: TGTGCCAGCAGCCAAGGACCAGGGAGCGTGGCCGGGGAGCTGTTTTTT; CDR3: CASSQGPGSVAGELFF
D: TRBD1; size: NA; J: TRBJ2-1; V: TRBV4-1; DNA: TGCGCCAGCAGCCAACCGGGACAGGGTAATGAGCAGTTCTTC; CDR3: CASSQPGQGNEQFF
D: NA; size: NA; J: TRBJ1-4; V: TRBV4-1; DNA: TGCGCCAGCAGCTCTTGGGCCCCCCGGTCGGATGAAAAACTGTTTTTT; CDR3: CASSSWAPRSDEKLFF
D: NA; size: NA; J: TRBJ2-5; V: TRBV20-1; DNA: TGCAGTGCTAGAGTGGGAGAGACCCAGTACTTC; CDR3: CSARVGETQYF
D: NA; size: NA; J: TRBJ1-4; V: TRBV19; DNA: TGTGCCAGTAGTAAGCTTGAGGGGGCAACTAATGAAAAACTGTTTTTT; CDR3: CASSKLEGATNEKLFF
D: NA; size: NA; J: TRBJ1-2; V: TRBV4-1; DNA: TGCGCCAGCAGCCAAGGTGCGGGGGTTGGCTACACCTTC; CDR3: CASSQGAGVGYTF
D: NA; size: NA; J: TRBJ1-2; V: TRBV4-3; DNA: TGCGCCAGCAGCCAAGATCCAGGGCCGTATGGCTACACCTTC; CDR3: CASSQDPGPYGYTF
D: NA; size: NA; J: TRBJ2-5; V: TRBV5-6; DNA: TGTGCCAGCATCAGACAGCACCAAGAGACCCAGTACTTC; CDR3: CASIRQHQETQYF